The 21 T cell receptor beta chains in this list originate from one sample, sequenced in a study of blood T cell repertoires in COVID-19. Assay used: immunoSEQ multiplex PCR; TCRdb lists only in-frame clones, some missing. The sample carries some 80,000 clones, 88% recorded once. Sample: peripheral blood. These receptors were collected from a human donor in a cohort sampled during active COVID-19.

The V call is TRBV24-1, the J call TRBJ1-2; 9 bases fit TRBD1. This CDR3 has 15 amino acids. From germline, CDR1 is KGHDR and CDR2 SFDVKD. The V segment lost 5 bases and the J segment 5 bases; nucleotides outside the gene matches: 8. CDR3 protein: CATSGTQGAGYGYTF. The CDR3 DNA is TGTGCCACCAGTGGTACACAGGGGGCGGGTTATGGCTACACCTTC.

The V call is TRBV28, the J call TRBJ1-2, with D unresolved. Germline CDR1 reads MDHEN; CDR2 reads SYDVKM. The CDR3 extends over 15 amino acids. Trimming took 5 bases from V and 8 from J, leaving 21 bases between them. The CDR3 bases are TGTGCCAGCAGTCCCCCAGCGTCCCACACCATCGGCTACACCTTC. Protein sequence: CASSPPASHTIGYTF.

The DNA for the CDR3 is TGCGCCAGCAGCCAAGAGGGCGGGCCTCGATACTACGAGCAGTACTTC. It codes for CASSQEGGPRYYEQYF. The rearrangement links TRBV4-1 to TRBJ2-7, with D maybe TRBD2 (5 bases). This CDR3 is 16 amino acids long. The V gene's germline CDR1 is MGHRA and CDR2 YSYEKL. Trimming cost V 0 bases and J 3 bases, with 15 bases left between them.

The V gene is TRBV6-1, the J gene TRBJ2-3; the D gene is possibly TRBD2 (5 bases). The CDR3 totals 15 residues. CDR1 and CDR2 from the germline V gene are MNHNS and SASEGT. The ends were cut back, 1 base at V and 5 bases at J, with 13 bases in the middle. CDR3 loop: CASSEVGLRGDTQYF. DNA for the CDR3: TGTGCCAGCAGTGAAGTTGGACTTCGGGGAGATACGCAGTATTTT.

CDR3: CASRLLAGGSTDTQYF. CDR3 bases: TGTGCCAGTAGGCTCCTAGCGGGAGGGAGCACAGATACGCAGTATTTT. The rearrangement uses TRBV19 and TRBJ2-3; 12 positions agree with TRBD2. After removal of 6 bases from V and 0 bases from J, the junction contained 4 bases not matched to a gene. Germline CDR1 is LNHDA and CDR2 is SQIVND (reference sequence). The CDR3 sequence is 16 residues long.

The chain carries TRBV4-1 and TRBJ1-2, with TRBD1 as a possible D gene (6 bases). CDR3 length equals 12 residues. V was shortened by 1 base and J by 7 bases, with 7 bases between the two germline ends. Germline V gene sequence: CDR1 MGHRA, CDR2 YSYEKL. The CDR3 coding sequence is TGCGCCAGCAGCCAAGTCAGGGGTGGCTACACCTTC. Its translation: CASSQVRGGYTF.

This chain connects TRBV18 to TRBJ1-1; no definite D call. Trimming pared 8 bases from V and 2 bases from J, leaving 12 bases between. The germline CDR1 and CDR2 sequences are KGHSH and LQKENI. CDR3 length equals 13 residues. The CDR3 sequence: CASADIRNTEAFF. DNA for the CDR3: TGTGCCAGCGCTGACATCAGAAACACTGAAGCTTTCTTT.

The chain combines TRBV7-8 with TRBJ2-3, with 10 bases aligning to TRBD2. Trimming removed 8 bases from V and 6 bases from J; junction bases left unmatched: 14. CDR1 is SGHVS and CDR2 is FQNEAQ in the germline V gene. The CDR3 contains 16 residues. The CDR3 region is CASGASPSGGHDTQYF. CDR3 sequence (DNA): TGTGCCAGCGGCGCCTCGCCTAGCGGGGGCCATGATACGCAGTATTTT.

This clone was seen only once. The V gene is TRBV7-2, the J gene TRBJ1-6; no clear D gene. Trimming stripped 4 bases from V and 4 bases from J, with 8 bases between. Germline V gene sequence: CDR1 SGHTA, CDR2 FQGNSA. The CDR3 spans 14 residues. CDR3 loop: CASSSQKYNSPLHF. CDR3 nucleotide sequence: TGTGCCAGCAGCTCGCAGAAGTATAATTCACCCCTCCACTTT.

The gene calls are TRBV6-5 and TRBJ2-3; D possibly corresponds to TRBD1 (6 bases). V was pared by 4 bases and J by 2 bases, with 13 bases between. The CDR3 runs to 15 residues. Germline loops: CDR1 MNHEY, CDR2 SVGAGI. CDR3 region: CASSSDRRNTDTQYF. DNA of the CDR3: TGTGCCAGCAGTTCCGACAGGCGGAACACAGATACGCAGTATTTT.

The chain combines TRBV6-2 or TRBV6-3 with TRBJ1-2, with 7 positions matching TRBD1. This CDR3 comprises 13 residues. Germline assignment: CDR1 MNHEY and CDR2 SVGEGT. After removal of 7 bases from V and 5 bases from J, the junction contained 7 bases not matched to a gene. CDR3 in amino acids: CASTPGQKYGYTF. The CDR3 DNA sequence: TGTGCCAGCACCCCGGGACAGAAATATGGCTACACCTTC.

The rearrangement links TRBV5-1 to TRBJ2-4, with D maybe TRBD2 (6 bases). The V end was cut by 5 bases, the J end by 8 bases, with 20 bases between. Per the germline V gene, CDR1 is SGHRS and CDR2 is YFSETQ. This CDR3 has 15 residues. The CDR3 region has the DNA TGCGCCAGCAGGATGGGCGCGGGACCCGGGGACATTCAGTACTTC. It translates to CASRMGAGPGDIQYF.

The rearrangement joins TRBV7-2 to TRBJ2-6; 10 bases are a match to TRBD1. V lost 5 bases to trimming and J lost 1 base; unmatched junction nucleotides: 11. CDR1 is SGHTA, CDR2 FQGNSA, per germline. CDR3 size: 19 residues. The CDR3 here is CASSQHEDRGMSGANVLTF. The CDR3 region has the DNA TGTGCCAGCAGCCAACACGAGGACAGGGGGATGTCTGGGGCCAACGTCCTGACTTTC.

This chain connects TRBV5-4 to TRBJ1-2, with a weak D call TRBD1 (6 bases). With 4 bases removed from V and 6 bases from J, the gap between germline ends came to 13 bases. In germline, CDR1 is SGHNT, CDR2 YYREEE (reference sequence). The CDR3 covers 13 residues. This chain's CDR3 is CASSRTGNNGYTF. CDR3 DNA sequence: TGTGCCAGCAGCCGAACAGGGAATAATGGCTACACCTTC. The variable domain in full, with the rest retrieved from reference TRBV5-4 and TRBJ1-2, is ETGVTQSPTHLIKTRGQQVTLRCSSQSGHNTVSWYQQALGQGPQFIFQYYREEENGRGNFPPRFSGLQFPNYSSELNVNALELDDSALYLCASSRTGNNGYTFGSGTRLTVV.

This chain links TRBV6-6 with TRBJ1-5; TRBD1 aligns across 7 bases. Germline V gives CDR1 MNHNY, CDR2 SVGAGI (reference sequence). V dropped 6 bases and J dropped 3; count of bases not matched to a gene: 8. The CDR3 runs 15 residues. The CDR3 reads CASRLPGQHNQPQHF. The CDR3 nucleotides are TGTGCCAGCAGACTCCCGGGACAGCACAATCAGCCCCAGCATTTT.

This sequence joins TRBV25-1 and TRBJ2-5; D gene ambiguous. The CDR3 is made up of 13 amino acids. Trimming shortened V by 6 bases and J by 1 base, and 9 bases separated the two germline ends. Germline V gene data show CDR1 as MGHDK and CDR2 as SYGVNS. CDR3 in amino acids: CASSGYFQETQYF. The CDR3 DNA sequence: TGTGCCAGCAGCGGGTATTTCCAAGAGACCCAGTACTTC.

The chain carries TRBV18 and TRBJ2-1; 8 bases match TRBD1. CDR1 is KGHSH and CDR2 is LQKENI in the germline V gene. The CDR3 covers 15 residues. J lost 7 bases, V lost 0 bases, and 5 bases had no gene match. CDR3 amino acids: CASSPPQGAGNEQFF. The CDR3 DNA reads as TGTGCCAGCTCACCACCCCAGGGGGCAGGGAATGAGCAGTTCTTC.

CDR3 residues: CASGRAGARYEQYF. The CDR3 region has the DNA TGTGCTAGTGGTCGTGCAGGGGCTCGGTACGAGCAGTACTTC. The rearrangement joins TRBV12-5 to TRBJ2-7; perhaps TRBD1 as D (6 bases). Germline V gene sequence: CDR1 LGHNT, CDR2 FRNRAP. The CDR3 length is 14 residues. V was pared by 5 bases and J by 4 bases, with 15 bases between.

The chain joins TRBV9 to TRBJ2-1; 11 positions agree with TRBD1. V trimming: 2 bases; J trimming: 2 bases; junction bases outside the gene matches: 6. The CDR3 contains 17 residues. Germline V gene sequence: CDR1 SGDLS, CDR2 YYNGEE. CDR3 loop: CASSVGQGQGAYNEQFF. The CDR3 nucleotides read TGTGCCAGCAGCGTGGGGCAGGGACAGGGGGCCTACAATGAGCAGTTCTTC.

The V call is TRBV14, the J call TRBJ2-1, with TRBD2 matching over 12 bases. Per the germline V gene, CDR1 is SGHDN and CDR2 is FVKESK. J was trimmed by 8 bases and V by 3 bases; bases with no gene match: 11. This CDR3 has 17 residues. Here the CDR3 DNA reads TGTGCCAGCAGCCAGCCGGGACTAGCGGGTCCCCGGGATGAGCAGTTCTTC. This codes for CASSQPGLAGPRDEQFF.

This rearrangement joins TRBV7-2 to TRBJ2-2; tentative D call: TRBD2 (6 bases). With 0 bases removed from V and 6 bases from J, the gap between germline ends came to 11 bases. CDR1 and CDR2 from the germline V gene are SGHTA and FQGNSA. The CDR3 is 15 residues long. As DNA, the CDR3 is TGTGCCAGCAGCTTAGCGACTAGTAGGGCCGGGGAGCTGTTTTTT. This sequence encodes CASSLATSRAGELFF. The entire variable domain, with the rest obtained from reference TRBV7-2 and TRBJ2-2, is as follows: GAGVSQSPSNKVTEKGKDVELRCDPISGHTALYWYRQSLGQGLEFLIYFQGNSAPDKSGLPSDRFSAERTGGSVSTLTIQRTQQEDSAVYLCASSLATSRAGELFFGEGSRLTVL.